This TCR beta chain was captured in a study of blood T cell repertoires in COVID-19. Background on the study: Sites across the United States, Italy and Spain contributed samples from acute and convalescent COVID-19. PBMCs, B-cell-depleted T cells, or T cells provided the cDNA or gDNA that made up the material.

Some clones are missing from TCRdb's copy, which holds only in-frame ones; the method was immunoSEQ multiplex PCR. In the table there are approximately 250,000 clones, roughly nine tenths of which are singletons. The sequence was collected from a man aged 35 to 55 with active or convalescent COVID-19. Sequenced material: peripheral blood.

CDR3 DNA: TGTGCCAGCTTTGAAGGGCGGGCCAAAAACATTCAGTACTTC. Encoded protein: CASFEGRAKNIQYF. The chain employs TRBV2 and TRBJ2-4; D is undetermined. V lost 8 bases, J lost 1 base, and 12 bases lay in between. This CDR3 spans 14 amino acids. Germline-derived CDR1 and CDR2 are SNHLY and FYNNEI. The variable domain in full, completed from reference TRBV2 and TRBJ2-4, reads EPEVTQTPSHQVTQMGQEVILRCVPISNHLYFYWYRQILGQKVEFLVSFYNNEISEKSEIFDDQFSVERPDGSNFTLKIRSTKLEDSAMYFCASFEGRAKNIQYFGAGTRLSVL.